The 5 T cell receptor beta chains below were found in one sample sequenced in a study of shared clonotypes between healthy human individuals. TCRdb's table, derived via immunoSEQ multiplex PCR, lists solely in-frame clones and lacks some. The data contain 2 million to 2.5 million clones, 90% to 95% of them singletons. The sequenced sample consisted of naive CD4+ T cells from PBMCs. This sample's subset: CD45RA+ positively selected. All receptors derive from a young man in good health. Some clones in this sample may be carry-over from other donors' samples.

This clone has just one count. The genes are TRBV6-5 and TRBJ2-7; 14 positions match TRBD2. Trimming removed 6 bases from V and 4 bases from J; junction bases left unmatched: 5. CDR1 is MNHEY and CDR2 is SVGAGI in the germline V gene. This CDR3 region has 15 residues. The CDR3 reads CASSPGTSGSYEQYF. The CDR3 DNA is TGTGCCAGCAGCCCAGGGACTAGCGGGAGTTACGAGCAGTACTTC.

The chain joins TRBV28 to TRBJ1-6; D ambiguous. The CDR3 runs to 14 residues. CDR1 and CDR2 from the germline V gene are MDHEN and SYDVKM. V was pared by 6 bases and J by 7 bases, with 13 bases between. The CDR3 DNA reads TGTGCCAGCAGCCCCGGGCGGAGAAATTCACCCCTCCACTTT. It yields the protein CASSPGRRNSPLHF.

The chain has TRBV2 and TRBJ2-5; 9 nucleotides line up with TRBD2. V lost 5 bases, J lost 5 bases, and 15 bases stayed unmatched. The V gene's germline CDR1 is SNHLY and CDR2 FYNNEI. CDR3 length equals 17 residues. CDR3 residues: CASSRYGGGRVGETQYF. Here the CDR3 DNA reads TGTGCCAGCAGTCGATACGGAGGCGGGAGGGTAGGGGAGACCCAGTACTTC.

The gene calls are TRBV7-9 and TRBJ2-5, with TRBD1 matching 8 bases. Losses at the gene ends were 1 base for V and 5 bases for J; bases not matched to a gene: 9. Looked up from germline, CDR1 is SEHNR and CDR2 is FQNEAQ (reference sequence). This CDR3 has 16 amino acids. CDR3 DNA: TGTGCCAGCAGCTTAGTGGTCAGGGGGCGCGGGGAGACCCAGTACTTC. It encodes CASSLVVRGRGETQYF.

The chain uses TRBV5-6 and TRBJ1-1; D is perhaps TRBD1 (5 bases). In germline, CDR1 is SGHDT, CDR2 YYEEEE. Trimming shortened V by 0 bases and J by 1 base, and 13 bases separated the two germline ends. The CDR3 is 16 residues long. The CDR3 sequence: CASSLDARAPNTEAFF. The CDR3 DNA follows: TGTGCCAGCAGCTTGGATGCCAGGGCCCCGAACACTGAAGCTTTCTTT.